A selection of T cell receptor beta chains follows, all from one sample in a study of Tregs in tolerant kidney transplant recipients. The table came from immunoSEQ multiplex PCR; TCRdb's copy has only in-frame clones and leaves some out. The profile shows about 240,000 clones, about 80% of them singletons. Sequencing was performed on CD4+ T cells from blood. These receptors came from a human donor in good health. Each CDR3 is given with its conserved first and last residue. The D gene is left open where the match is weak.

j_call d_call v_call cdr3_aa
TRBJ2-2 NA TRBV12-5 CASGLAPGPVAGELFF
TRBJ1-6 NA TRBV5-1 CASSLSGAGRSPLHF
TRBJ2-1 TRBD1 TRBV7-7 CASSLGQNNEQFF
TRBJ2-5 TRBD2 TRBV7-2 CASSVGLAGGRETQYF
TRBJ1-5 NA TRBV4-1 CASSHDVRGRLDQPQHF
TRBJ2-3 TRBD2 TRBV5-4 CASSLGLAGTTDTQYF
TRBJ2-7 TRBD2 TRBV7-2 CASSLLGGVSYEQYF
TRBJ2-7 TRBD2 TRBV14 CASSWRGGSYEQYF
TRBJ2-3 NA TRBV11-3 CASSLGVNKGTQYF
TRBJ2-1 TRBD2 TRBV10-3 CAIQEASGTYNEQFF
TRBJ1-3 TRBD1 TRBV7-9 CASRYRGAGNTIYF
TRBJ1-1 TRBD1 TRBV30 CAWTTQGRTEAFF
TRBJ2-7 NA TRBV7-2 CASSRGTPFEQYF
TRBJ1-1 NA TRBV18 CASSPDPVGTEAFF
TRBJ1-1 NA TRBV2 CASGKGMNTEAFF
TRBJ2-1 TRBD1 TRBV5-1 CASSAQGAGEQFF
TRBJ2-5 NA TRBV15 CATSRDPSETQYF
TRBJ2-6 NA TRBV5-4 CASSFQKLSGANVLTF